This T cell receptor beta chain is drawn from a study of control samples from healthy donors and cancer patients. Trimming cost V 5 bases and J 3 bases, with 7 bases left between them. In germline, CDR1 is SEHNR, CDR2 FQNEAQ (reference sequence). This CDR3 is 13 amino acids long. The assay was immunoSEQ multiplex PCR, and TCRdb's table has in-frame clones only and misses some. Among roughly 30,000 clones listed, around nine tenths were seen once. The chain couples TRBV7-9 to TRBJ2-2; D uncertain. The sample comprised formalin-fixed, paraffin-embedded tissue. The receptor was isolated from a female donor with melanoma. The CDR3 DNA is TGTGCCAGCAGCGGCGGAGACACCGGGGAGCTGTTTTTT. Amino acid sequence: CASSGGDTGELFF.